The source of this T cell receptor (beta chain) is a study of blood T cell repertoires in COVID-19. Study background: Whether acute or convalescent, the COVID-19 samples came from the United States, Italy and Spain.

The CDR3 contains 14 residues. CDR1 LNHDA and CDR2 SQIVND come from the germline V gene (reference sequence). The V end lost 5 bases, the J end lost 4 bases, and 12 bases lay between the germline ends. In the source study's methods: Estimation of nucleated cell counts relied on the amplification of reference gene primers. Libraries were prepared by immunoSEQ multiplex PCR; TCRdb keeps only in-frame clonotypes and omits some of them. Clone size and V and J calls were adopted from that table, with D and trimming inferred from the DNA. Here the sample spans approximately 220,000 clones, around 80% being singletons.

This chain connects TRBV19 to TRBJ1-5, with D possibly TRBD1 on 6 matching bases. The receptor was derived from a woman older than 75 with acute or convalescent COVID-19. The specimen sequenced was peripheral blood. The CDR3 is CASSFLDRNQPQHF. As DNA, the CDR3 is TGTGCCAGTAGTTTCTTGGACAGAAATCAGCCCCAGCATTTT.